These 2 T cell receptor beta chains were all obtained from the same sample, sequenced in a study of human T cells and chemical hapten exposure (dated by TCRdb to about 2021). Sample time point, as interpreted from the label and publication: patch test 1, 2 weeks after DPC sensitization. What this sample's treatment or condition label stands for: therapeutic diphenylcyclopropenone sensitization with weekly scalp DPC. The library was prepared using RACE. The run used a NextSeq 500. TCRdb applied fastp at Q25 and MiXCR to the public reads, then kept only in-frame beta chains. Rows are combined by CDR3 protein, so each entry shows the most common genes and DNA. For this sample there are under 200,000 distinct CDR3 sequences; about 15% appear just once. The top ten clones comprise 1.7% of the sample. Sequenced here: whole blood, sampled in connection with sensitization to the hapten diphenylcyclopropenone (DPC). The receptors come from a woman in her twenties or thirties with alopecia areata. Some clones in this sample may be carry-over from other donors' samples.

The V and J genes are TRBV10-3 and TRBJ1-1; D possibly corresponds to TRBD1 (5 bases). The V gene lost 0 bases and the J gene lost 5 bases, with 10 bases spanning the gap. Germline V gene lookup returns CDR1 ENHRY and CDR2 SYGVKD. The CDR3 contains 14 residues. DNA for the CDR3: TGTGCCATCAGTGAGTCGGGGGATATGACTGAAGCTTTCTTT. Amino acid sequence: CAISESGDMTEAFF.

This clonotype came up many times. The rearrangement joins TRBV20-1 to TRBJ1-5; D gene uncertain. Trimming shortened V by 3 bases and J by 6 bases, and 15 bases separated the two germline ends. The germline gives CDR1 DFQATT, CDR2 SNEGSKA (reference sequence). The CDR3 loop spans 14 amino acids. For the CDR3, the DNA is TGCAGTGCTAGCCGGACCGACTGGGGTCAGCCCCAGCATTTT. Translated, it gives CSASRTDWGQPQHF.